This TCR beta chain was identified in a study of cytomegalovirus exposure and HLA in healthy donors. Study details: Per a later analysis, the 666 first-cohort and fewer than 150 validation repertoires shared one platform.

It was the approximately 130-subject validation cohort, separate from the roughly 700-subject first cohort, to which the donors belonged. Repertoires were generated with immunoSEQ multiplex PCR, while TCRdb's copy carries only in-frame clones and drops some. The data contain 110,000 or so clones, more than 75% of them seen just once; the ten biggest clones take up around 5%. CDR3 length: 15 residues. From germline, CDR1 is MNHEY and CDR2 SVGAGI. Trimming removed 5 bases at V and 8 bases at J, with 16 bases between. The chain couples TRBV6-5 to TRBJ1-6; tentatively, D is TRBD1 (6 bases). This clonotype originated in a man between 18 and 35 years old in good health and CMV-seronegative. The sample comprised PBMCs. CDR3 sequence: CASSRGGRGYSPLHF. The DNA for the CDR3 is TGTGCCAGCAGTAGGGGGGGGCGGGGGTATTCACCCCTCCACTTT.